This passage covers 23 T cell receptor beta chains from one sample sequenced in a study of T cell responses to AZD1222 COVID-19 vaccine. Measured with immunoSEQ multiplex PCR; TCRdb has only the in-frame clones, and not every one. This sample has fewer than 120,000 clones, with 80% to 95% found just once. The input for sequencing was peripheral blood, taken on day 0 of AZD1222 vaccination. The receptor source for this set is an adult in good health.

The rearrangement links TRBV15 to TRBJ2-5; 7 bases match TRBD2. The germline V gene encodes CDR1 LNHNV and CDR2 YYDKDF (reference sequence). This CDR3 is 14 amino acids long. The V segment lost 3 bases and the J segment 5 bases; nucleotides outside the gene matches: 6. The CDR3 DNA reads TGTGCCACCAGCAGGGGCGGGGGACCCGAGACCCAGTACTTC. It encodes CATSRGGGPETQYF.

The V and J genes are TRBV30 and TRBJ2-7; D remains ambiguous. This CDR3 contains 12 residues. Germline CDR1 reads GTSNPN; CDR2 reads SVGIG (reference sequence). V dropped 2 bases and J dropped 4 bases, with 9 bases sitting between them. CDR3 loop: CAWSLAVYEQYF. The CDR3 DNA sequence: TGTGCCTGGAGTTTGGCGGTTTACGAGCAGTACTTC.

The rearrangement joins TRBV4-1 to TRBJ1-5; a weak D match, TRBD1 (5 bases). Trimming took off 4 bases at V and 6 bases at J, with 22 bases between the two ends. The CDR3 has 17 amino acids. CDR1 MGHRA and CDR2 YSYEKL come from the germline V gene. Written as DNA, the CDR3 is TGCGCCAGCAGCCCGTTCGGAGAAGGGGCGACGGTTCAGCCCCAGCATTTT. It codes for CASSPFGEGATVQPQHF.

V is TRBV10-1 and J is TRBJ1-3, with D hard to call. Trimming stripped 3 bases from V and 3 bases from J, with 6 bases between. CDR3 length equals 13 residues. The germline gives CDR1 WNHNN, CDR2 SYGVQD (reference sequence). CDR3 region: CASSDGGGNTIYF. The CDR3 DNA sequence: TGCGCCAGCAGTGATGGTGGTGGAAACACCATATATTTT.

The rearrangement joins TRBV14 to TRBJ1-1; D possibly corresponds to TRBD1 (5 bases). Germline CDR1 reads SGHDN; CDR2 reads FVKESK. CDR3 length equals 12 residues. The V end was cut by 4 bases, the J end by 7 bases, with 10 bases between. CDR3 in amino acids: CASSLGRSEAFF. The CDR3, as DNA: TGTGCCAGCAGCCTGGGACGGAGTGAAGCTTTCTTT.

The rearrangement joins TRBV5-6 to TRBJ2-2, with D possibly TRBD2 on 5 matching bases. The CDR3 is 16 amino acids. Trimming pared 2 bases from V and 1 base from J, leaving 12 bases between. Germline V gene data show CDR1 as SGHDT and CDR2 as YYEEEE. CDR3 nucleotide sequence: TGTGCCAGCAGCTTCGTCGGAGCGGTGAACACCGGGGAGCTGTTTTTT. Amino acids: CASSFVGAVNTGELFF.

The gene calls are TRBV28 and TRBJ1-3, with D uncertain. In germline, CDR1 is MDHEN, CDR2 SYDVKM. V lost 3 bases and J 7 bases, leaving 7 bases between the germline ends. This CDR3 spans 12 amino acids. The DNA for the CDR3 is TGTGCCAGCAGTTTGCCGCGGAACACCATATATTTT. This gives the protein CASSLPRNTIYF.

CDR3 amino acids: CAISEYILNYGYTF. The CDR3 region has the DNA TGTGCCATCAGTGAGTACATCCTTAACTATGGCTACACCTTC. The genes are TRBV10-3 and TRBJ1-2; D is uncertain. This CDR3 is built from 14 residues. Germline-derived CDR1 and CDR2 are ENHRY and SYGVKD. Trimming left V 1 base short and J 1 base short, with 7 bases between.

The J gene is TRBJ2-5, the V gene TRBV7-9; the match to TRBD1 covers 8 bases. J was trimmed by 1 base and V by 5 bases; bases with no gene match: 6. Germline loops: CDR1 SEHNR, CDR2 FQNEAQ (reference sequence). The CDR3 spans 15 residues. CDR3 protein: CASSQTTGGQETQYF. The CDR3 DNA sequence: TGTGCCAGCAGCCAGACTACAGGGGGCCAAGAGACCCAGTACTTC.

This chain links TRBV5-8 with TRBJ2-3, with D unclear. The CDR3 is 12 amino acids. V was clipped by 3 bases and J by 12 bases, with 14 bases between them. Germline assignment: CDR1 SGHTS and CDR2 YDEGEE. In DNA form, the CDR3 reads TGTGCCAGCAGCTCACAAGCCCCGCCCCAGTATTTT. Translating gives CASSSQAPPQYF.

The J gene is TRBJ1-1, the V gene TRBV10-2, with a possible D match to TRBD1 (6 bases). Germline CDR1 reads WSHSY; CDR2 reads SAAADI. Trimming removed 7 bases at V and 1 base at J, with 10 bases between. CDR3 length: 13 residues. This chain's CDR3 is CASTWTENTEAFF. CDR3 nucleotides: TGCGCCAGCACCTGGACAGAGAACACTGAAGCTTTCTTT.

This rearrangement joins TRBV10-2 to TRBJ2-7, with TRBD2 matching 9 bases. The CDR3 length is 14 residues. Trimming at V came to 10 bases and at J to 4 bases, leaving 11 bases not matched to a gene. The germline V gene has CDR1 WSHSY and CDR2 SAAADI. As DNA, the CDR3 is TGCGCCACCGATACCAGACTAGCGGCTTACGAGCAGTACTTC. Its translation: CATDTRLAAYEQYF.

The rearrangement joins TRBV9 to TRBJ2-6, with D possibly matching TRBD2 (7 bases). The length of the CDR3 is 16 residues. V was cut by 2 bases and J by 4 bases, with 13 bases left in between. The germline V gene has CDR1 SGDLS and CDR2 YYNGEE. The CDR3 protein is CASSVGGRRGANVLTF. Here the CDR3 DNA reads TGTGCCAGCAGCGTCGGGGGGCGTAGAGGGGCCAACGTCCTGACTTTC.

J is TRBJ1-2 and V is TRBV12-3 or TRBV12-4; TRBD1 might be the D (5 bases). There are 13 residues in the CDR3. Trimming removed 4 bases from V and 7 bases from J, with 13 bases in between. For the CDR3, the DNA is TGTGCCAGCAGTTCCACAGGCATGGGTGGCTACACCTTC. It is translated as CASSSTGMGGYTF.

The chain has TRBV19 and TRBJ1-5; the D is unclear. CDR1 and CDR2 from the germline V gene are LNHDA and SQIVND (reference sequence). V was pared by 5 bases and J by 4 bases, with 12 bases between. The CDR3 extends over 14 amino acids. This CDR3 is CASSPHFGNQPQHF. In nucleotides, the CDR3 is TGTGCCAGTAGTCCGCACTTCGGAAATCAGCCCCAGCATTTT.

This clone was observed a single time. J is TRBJ1-2 and V is TRBV15, with D tentatively TRBD1 (5 bases). This CDR3 is 14 amino acids long. V lost 0 bases to trimming and J lost 3 bases, with 8 bases between them. The germline V gene encodes CDR1 LNHNV and CDR2 YYDKDF (reference sequence). This chain's CDR3 is CATSRDFRDYGYTF. The DNA of the CDR3 is TGTGCCACCAGCAGAGATTTCAGGGACTATGGCTACACCTTC.

The CDR3 DNA reads TGTGCCAGCAGTTACTCCCGGGGTACGGAAGCTTTCTTT. Its protein product is CASSYSRGTEAFF. This chain links TRBV6-2 or TRBV6-3 with TRBJ1-1; D gene uncertain. This CDR3 is 13 amino acids long. Germline values: CDR1 MNHEY, CDR2 SVGEGT. Deletions cut 0 bases from V and 8 bases from J, with 10 bases between.

This clone came up once. The chain couples TRBV18 to TRBJ1-1; D gene unclear. This CDR3 contains 13 residues. Germline V gene sequence: CDR1 KGHSH, CDR2 LQKENI. Trimming shortened V by 8 bases and J by 0 bases, and 10 bases separated the two germline ends. In DNA form, the CDR3 reads TGTGCCAGCATGACTTCCCTGAACACTGAAGCTTTCTTT. Translated, it gives CASMTSLNTEAFF.

The V gene is TRBV28, the J gene TRBJ1-6; TRBD1 aligns across 7 bases. V lost 7 bases, J lost 7 bases, and 10 bases stayed unmatched. CDR3 length equals 15 residues. The germline CDR1 and CDR2 sequences are MDHEN and SYDVKM. CDR3 sequence reads: CASIAQTGRNSPLHF. CDR3 coding DNA: TGTGCCAGCATTGCCCAGACAGGGAGAAATTCACCCCTCCACTTT.

This chain connects TRBV7-6 to TRBJ2-2; no reliable D call. V was shortened by 5 bases and J by 5 bases, with 15 bases between the two germline ends. The CDR3 sequence is 15 residues long. Per germline, CDR1 SGHVS and CDR2 FNYEAQ. The CDR3 loop is CASSLGWGWTGELFF. CDR3 in DNA: TGTGCCAGCAGCCTGGGCTGGGGATGGACCGGGGAGCTGTTTTTT.

The J gene is TRBJ2-6, the V gene TRBV7-3, with 8 bases matching TRBD1. CDR1 and CDR2 from the germline V gene are SGHTA and FQGTGA. V shed 2 bases, J shed 0 bases, and the junction held 9 bases outside the gene matches. CDR3 length: 19 amino acids. CDR3 in amino acids: CASSLYGTGRVSGANVLTF. CDR3 DNA sequence: TGTGCCAGCAGCTTATATGGGACAGGAAGAGTCTCTGGGGCCAACGTCCTGACTTTC. The full variable domain, its missing parts supplied by reference TRBV7-3 and TRBJ2-6, is GAGVSQTPSNKVTEKGKYVELRCDPISGHTALYWYRQSLGQGPEFLIYFQGTGAADDSGLPNDRFFAVRPEGSVSTLKIQRTERGDSAVYLCASSLYGTGRVSGANVLTFGAGSRLTVL.

The CDR3 loop reads CAWSVINNNYGYTF. The CDR3 region has the DNA TGTGCCTGGAGTGTAATTAACAATAACTATGGCTACACCTTC. The chain is built from TRBV30 and TRBJ1-2, with D uncertain. Trimming pared 0 bases from V and 1 base from J, leaving 9 bases between. This CDR3 has 14 residues. Germline V CDR1 and CDR2: GTSNPN, SVGIG (reference sequence). Looking up the rest from reference TRBV30 and TRBJ1-2 gives the full variable domain: SQTIHQWPATLVQPVGSPLSLECTVEGTSNPNLYWYRQAAGRGLQLLFYSVGIGQISSEVPQNLSASRPQDRQFILSSKKLLLSDSGFYLCAWSVINNNYGYTFGSGTRLTVV.

The chain has TRBV5-1 and TRBJ1-5, with D perhaps TRBD1 (6 bases). Germline loops: CDR1 SGHRS, CDR2 YFSETQ. Between the trimmed V and J ends, which lost 3 bases and 10 bases, there was a span of 14 bases. The CDR3 is 13 amino acids. As DNA, the CDR3 is TGCGCCAGCAGCTCCAAACCAGGGGATCCCCAGCATTTT. Translating it yields CASSSKPGDPQHF.